Presented here are 15 T cell receptor beta chains from one specimen sequenced in a study of T cell clones after liver transplantation. Method: immunoSEQ multiplex PCR; TCRdb's copy keeps in-frame clones and lacks some. The repertoire holds tens of thousands of clones, with around four fifths as singletons. The specimen was CD4+ T cells from blood, collected around 42 months after liver transplant. These receptor sequences come from a human patient who received a liver transplant. These T cells may partly come from the graft donor.

Comment on this clone: The same CDR3 is also encoded by other DNA sequences in this sample. This chain joins TRBV4-3 and TRBJ2-6, with D unclear. Germline values: CDR1 LGHNA, CDR2 YSLEER. This CDR3 has 16 residues. Trimming removed 0 bases at V and 1 base at J, with 7 bases between. CDR3 nucleotide sequence: TGCGCCAGCAGCCAAGATGTCGGGTCTGGGGCCAACGTCCTGACTTTC. This translates into CASSQDVGSGANVLTF.

Comment on this clone: Distinct nucleotide sequences in the sample also encode this CDR3. The rearrangement links TRBV5-1 to TRBJ2-5; D is perhaps TRBD1 or TRBD2 (5 bases each). The CDR3 contains 14 residues. Trimming took off 3 bases at V and 5 bases at J, with 14 bases between the two ends. Looked up from germline, CDR1 is SGHRS and CDR2 is YFSETQ. CDR3 residues: CASSSGTGRETQYF. The DNA of the CDR3 is TGCGCCAGCAGCTCGGGCACGGGACGGGAGACCCAGTACTTC.

The chain has TRBV11-2 and TRBJ2-1, with 10 bases identical to TRBD2. This CDR3 comprises 15 residues. CDR1 is SGHAT, CDR2 FQNNGV, per germline. The junction had 2 bases not matched to a gene; V was cut back by 2 bases and J by 4 bases. Here the CDR3 reads CASSLILAGYNEQFF. In DNA, the CDR3 is TGTGCCAGCAGCTTAATACTAGCGGGATACAATGAGCAGTTCTTC. Full variable domain (missing parts from reference TRBV11-2 and TRBJ2-1): EAGVAQSPRYKIIEKRQSVAFWCNPISGHATLYWYQQILGQGPKLLIQFQNNGVVDDSQLPKDRFSAERLKGVDSTLKIQPAKLEDSAVYLCASSLILAGYNEQFFGPGTRLTVL.

The gene calls are TRBV5-1 and TRBJ2-1; either TRBD1 or TRBD2 may supply D (5 bases each). Deletions cut 4 bases from V and 10 bases from J, with 18 bases between. Per the germline V gene, CDR1 is SGHRS and CDR2 is YFSETQ. The CDR3 extends over 14 amino acids. DNA for the CDR3: TGCGCCAGCAGCACCGGGACGATCGAAGGGGAGCAGTTCTTC. Protein product: CASSTGTIEGEQFF.

The gene calls are TRBV29-1 and TRBJ2-7; 8 bases agree with TRBD1. The germline CDR1 and CDR2 sequences are SQVTM and ANQGSEA. The CDR3 is made up of 14 amino acids. With 7 bases clipped from V and 2 bases from J, the junction kept 10 bases outside the gene matches. The CDR3 spells CSAAGQVSPYEQYF. The CDR3 DNA is TGCAGCGCGGCGGGACAGGTCAGCCCCTACGAGCAGTACTTC.

The chain combines TRBV27 with TRBJ2-6; possibly TRBD2 for D (5 bases). The CDR3 is made up of 15 amino acids. Germline V lookup: CDR1 MNHEY, CDR2 SMNVEV (reference sequence). The germline V and J ends were trimmed by 6 bases and 1 base, with 10 bases remaining between them. Here the CDR3 DNA reads TGTGCCAGCAGCCCCCGGGGTTCTGGGGCCAACGTCCTGACTTTC. This sequence encodes CASSPRGSGANVLTF.

In its sample, this clone was seen a few times. J is TRBJ1-2 and V is TRBV7-2; no reliable D call. V dropped 1 base and J dropped 4 bases, with 7 bases sitting between them. This CDR3 is built from 13 residues. Germline loops: CDR1 SGHTA, CDR2 FQGNSA. DNA for the CDR3: TGTGCCAGCAGCTTAGGGCAAGGCTATGGCTACACCTTC. This encodes CASSLGQGYGYTF.

This sequence joins TRBV15 and TRBJ1-2, with 7 bases that match TRBD1. The CDR3 is 14 amino acids. Trimming took 3 bases from V and 6 from J; bases not matched to a gene: 7. Germline CDR1 and CDR2: LNHNV and YYDKDF (reference sequence). CDR3 amino acids: CATSRTQGSHGYTF. In nucleotides, the CDR3 is TGTGCCACCAGCAGGACACAGGGGTCTCATGGCTACACCTTC.

This chain connects TRBV5-1 to TRBJ2-1; TRBD1 might be the D (6 bases). Germline CDR1 SGHRS, CDR2 YFSETQ. The CDR3 is made up of 11 amino acids. V lost 10 bases, J lost 4 bases, and 9 bases lay in between. Here the CDR3 reads CAVQGYNEQFF. CDR3 nucleotide sequence: TGCGCCGTCCAGGGGTACAATGAGCAGTTCTTC.

This chain links TRBV4-1 with TRBJ1-3; no definite D call. Germline V lookup: CDR1 MGHRA, CDR2 YSYEKL. The CDR3 has 16 residues. The V and J ends lost 1 base and 4 bases respectively, with 14 bases between them. This CDR3 is CASSQGLGGLGNTIYF. CDR3 nucleotides: TGCGCCAGCAGCCAAGGCCTCGGAGGCCTGGGAAACACCATATATTTT.

V gene TRBV14 combines with J gene TRBJ2-5, with TRBD1 identical over 10 bases. CDR1 is SGHDN, CDR2 FVKESK, per germline. The CDR3 is 16 amino acids. J was trimmed by 4 bases and V by 3 bases; bases with no gene match: 8. The CDR3 DNA reads as TGTGCCAGCAGCCAGTCCTTAGGACAGGGGGGAGAGACCCAGTACTTC. Translating gives CASSQSLGQGGETQYF.

J is TRBJ2-7 and V is TRBV6-5; TRBD1 matches 9 bases. This CDR3 is built from 14 residues. CDR1 and CDR2 from the germline V gene are MNHEY and SVGAGI. V dropped 5 bases and J dropped 3; count of bases not matched to a gene: 5. As DNA, the CDR3 is TGTGCCAGCAGTCCCGGGACAGGGTACTACGAGCAGTACTTC. Protein product: CASSPGTGYYEQYF.

V gene TRBV11-1 combines with J gene TRBJ1-1; TRBD1 might be the D (5 bases). Trimming removed 5 bases from V and 0 bases from J, with 19 bases in between. This CDR3 comprises 17 residues. CDR1 and CDR2 from the germline V gene are SGHAT and FQDESV (reference sequence). Here the CDR3 reads CASSRGRADLMNTEAFF. Written as DNA, the CDR3 is TGTGCCAGCAGCCGGGGACGGGCCGACCTGATGAACACTGAAGCTTTCTTT.

The DNA for the CDR3 is TGTGCCAGCATGAAAAGAAACCGGGACTCTAAATACGAGCAGTACTTC. Protein product: CASMKRNRDSKYEQYF. The chain carries TRBV6-4 and TRBJ2-7, with D possibly being TRBD2 (6 bases). V was clipped by 7 bases and J by 4 bases, with 23 bases between them. Germline V gene data show CDR1 as MRHNA and CDR2 as SNTAGT. The CDR3 has 16 amino acids.

The rearrangement uses TRBV6-5 and TRBJ2-5; tentative D call: TRBD2 (6 bases). This CDR3 region has 15 residues. Germline V gene lookup returns CDR1 MNHEY and CDR2 SVGAGI. The V end lost 6 bases, the J end lost 4 bases, and 18 bases lay between the germline ends. In DNA form, the CDR3 reads TGTGCCAGCAGCCCTCCACTCCGGCGGGGAGAGACCCAGTACTTC. This sequence encodes CASSPPLRRGETQYF.